This T cell receptor beta chain was obtained from a study of Ad26.COV2.S vaccination and SARS-CoV-2 variants. Study results and caveats: Following vaccination, spike-specific CD8+ and CD4+ T cell responses reportedly exhibited substantial breadth.

Treatment meaning: some 20 received Ad26.COV2.S at low or high dose, single or two shots; roughly 5 received placebo; per-sample allocation not given. At day 63 after the first vaccine or placebo injection, samples were drawn. Assay: immunoSEQ multiplex PCR; the TCRdb copy retains only in-frame clones and omits some. The table shows approximately 480,000 clones, with around nine tenths occurring only once. To note about this clone: Its antigen is not known.

This CDR3 region has 15 residues. Germline V gives CDR1 LGHDT, CDR2 YNNKEL (reference sequence). The ends were cut back, 3 bases at V and 6 bases at J, with 18 bases in the middle. The source is a person between 18 and 59 years old who received the Ad26.COV2.S COVID-19 vaccine or a placebo. The genes are TRBV3-1 (or the pseudogene TRBV3-2) and TRBJ2-7; D might be TRBD2 (7 bases). The material was peripheral blood, obtained in a trial of Ad26.COV2.S vaccine versus placebo. The CDR3 loop is CASSHDPPGGPEQYF. The CDR3 bases are TGTGCCAGCAGCCATGACCCGCCCGGGGGGCCCGAGCAGTACTTC.